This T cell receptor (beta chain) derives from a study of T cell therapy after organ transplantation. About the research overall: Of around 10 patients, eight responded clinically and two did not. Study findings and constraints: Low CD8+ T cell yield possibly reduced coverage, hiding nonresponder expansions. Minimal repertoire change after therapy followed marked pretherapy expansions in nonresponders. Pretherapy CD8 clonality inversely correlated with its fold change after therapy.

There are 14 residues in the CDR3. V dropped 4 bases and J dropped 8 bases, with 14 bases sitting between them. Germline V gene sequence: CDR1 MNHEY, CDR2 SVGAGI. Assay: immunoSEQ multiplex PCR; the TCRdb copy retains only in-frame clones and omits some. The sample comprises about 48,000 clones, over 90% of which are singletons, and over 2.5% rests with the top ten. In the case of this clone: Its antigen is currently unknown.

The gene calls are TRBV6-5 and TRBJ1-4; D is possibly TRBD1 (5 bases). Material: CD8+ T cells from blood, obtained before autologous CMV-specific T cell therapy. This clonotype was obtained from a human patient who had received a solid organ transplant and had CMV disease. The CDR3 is CASSFGAVEEKLFF. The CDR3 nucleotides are TGTGCCAGCAGTTTTGGGGCAGTGGAAGAAAAACTGTTTTTT.